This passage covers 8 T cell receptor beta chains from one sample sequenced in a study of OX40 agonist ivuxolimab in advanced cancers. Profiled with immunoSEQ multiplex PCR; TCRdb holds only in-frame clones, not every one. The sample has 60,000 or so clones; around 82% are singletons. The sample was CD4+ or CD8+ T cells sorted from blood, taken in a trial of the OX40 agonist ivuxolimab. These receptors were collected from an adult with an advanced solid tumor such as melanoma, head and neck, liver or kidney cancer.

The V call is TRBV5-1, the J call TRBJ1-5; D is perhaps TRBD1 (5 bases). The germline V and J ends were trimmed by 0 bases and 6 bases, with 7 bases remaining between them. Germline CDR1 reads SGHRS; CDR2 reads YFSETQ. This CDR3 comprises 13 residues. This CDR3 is CASSLERGQPQHF. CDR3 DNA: TGCGCCAGCAGCTTGGAAAGGGGTCAGCCCCAGCATTTT.

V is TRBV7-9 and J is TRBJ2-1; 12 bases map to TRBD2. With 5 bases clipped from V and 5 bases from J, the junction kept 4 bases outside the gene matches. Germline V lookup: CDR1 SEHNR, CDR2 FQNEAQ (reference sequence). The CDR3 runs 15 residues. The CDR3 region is CASSLTSGGHNEQFF. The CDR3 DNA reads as TGTGCCAGCAGCCTGACTAGCGGGGGCCACAATGAGCAGTTCTTC.

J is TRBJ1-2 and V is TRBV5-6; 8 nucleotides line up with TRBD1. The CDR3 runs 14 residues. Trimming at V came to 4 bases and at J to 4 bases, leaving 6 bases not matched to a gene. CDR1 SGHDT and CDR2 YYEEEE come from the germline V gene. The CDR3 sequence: CASSRDRRPYGYTF. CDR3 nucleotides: TGTGCCAGCAGCCGGGACAGGAGACCCTATGGCTACACCTTC.

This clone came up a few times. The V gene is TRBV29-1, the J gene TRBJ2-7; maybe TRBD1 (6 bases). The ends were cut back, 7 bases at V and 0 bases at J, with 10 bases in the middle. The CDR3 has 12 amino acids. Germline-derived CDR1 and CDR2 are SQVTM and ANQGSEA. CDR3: CSGTVSSYEQYF. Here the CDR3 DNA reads TGCAGCGGGACAGTGAGCTCCTACGAGCAGTACTTC.

CDR3 bases: TGTGCCAGCTCAACCGTGGACGGGAGGGCTGAAGCTTTCTTT. Translating it yields CASSTVDGRAEAFF. The chain uses TRBV18 and TRBJ1-1; D uncertain. Germline V gene sequence: CDR1 KGHSH, CDR2 LQKENI. There are 14 residues in the CDR3. V was trimmed by 5 bases and J by 6 bases, leaving 16 bases between them.

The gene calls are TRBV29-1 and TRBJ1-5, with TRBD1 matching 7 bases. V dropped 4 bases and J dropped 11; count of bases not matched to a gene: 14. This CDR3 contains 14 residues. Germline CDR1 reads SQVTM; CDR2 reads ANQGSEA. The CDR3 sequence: CSVAKGQAVEAQHF. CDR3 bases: TGCAGCGTTGCTAAAGGACAGGCGGTTGAGGCCCAGCATTTT.

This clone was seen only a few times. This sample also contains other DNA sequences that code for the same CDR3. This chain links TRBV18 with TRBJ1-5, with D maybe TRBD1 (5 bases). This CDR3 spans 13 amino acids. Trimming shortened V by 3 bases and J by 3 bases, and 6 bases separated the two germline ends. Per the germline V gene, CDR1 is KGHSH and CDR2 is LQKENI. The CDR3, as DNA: TGTGCCAGCTCACCGGACATCAATCAGCCCCAGCATTTT. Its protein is CASSPDINQPQHF.

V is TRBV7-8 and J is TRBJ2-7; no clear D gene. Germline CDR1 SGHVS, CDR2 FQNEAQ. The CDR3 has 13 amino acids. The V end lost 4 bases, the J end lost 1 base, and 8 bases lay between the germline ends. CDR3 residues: CASSSWRSYEQYF. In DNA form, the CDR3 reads TGTGCCAGCAGCTCCTGGCGGTCCTACGAGCAGTACTTC.